One sample yielded the 29 T cell receptor beta chains listed below, sequenced in a study of control samples from healthy donors and cancer patients. Some clones are missing from TCRdb's copy, which holds only in-frame ones; the method was immunoSEQ multiplex PCR. This sample yields roughly 45,000 clones, of which 70% to 90% are seen a single time; less than 3.5% belongs to the top ten. Sequencing input: PBMCs. The receptors shown here come from a woman in her forties or fifties with lung cancer.

The count of this clone is one. The chain joins TRBV5-1 to TRBJ1-1; TRBD1 might be the D (5 bases). Trimming shortened V by 3 bases and J by 4 bases, and 16 bases separated the two germline ends. This CDR3 is built from 15 residues. Per the germline V gene, CDR1 is SGHRS and CDR2 is YFSETQ. Written as DNA, the CDR3 is TGCGCCAGCAGCTCGGGCTGGGGCGCGGTCACTGAAGCTTTCTTT. Protein sequence: CASSSGWGAVTEAFF.

The rearrangement uses TRBV4-3 and TRBJ1-2; weak D call: TRBD1 (5 bases). V dropped 0 bases and J dropped 4 bases, with 9 bases sitting between them. This CDR3 is 14 amino acids long. Germline V CDR1 and CDR2: LGHNA, YSLEER. The CDR3 protein is CASSQDRGGYGYTF. Written as DNA, the CDR3 is TGCGCCAGCAGCCAAGATCGGGGGGGCTATGGCTACACCTTC.

V is TRBV6-5 and J is TRBJ1-2; a weak D match, TRBD1 (5 bases). V gave up 0 bases and J gave up 4 bases, with 12 bases separating them. CDR3 length equals 15 residues. CDR1 is MNHEY and CDR2 is SVGAGI in the germline V gene. CDR3 DNA: TGTGCCAGCAGTTACTCGGGGGGGAACTCCTATGGCTACACCTTC. Amino acid sequence: CASSYSGGNSYGYTF.

This clone has just a few counts. The rearrangement joins TRBV12-3 or TRBV12-4 to TRBJ1-1, with D uncertain. This CDR3 region has 11 residues. V lost 8 bases and J lost 9, with 13 bases in between. DNA of the CDR3: TGTGCCAGCTATGGATTTTCACAAGCTTTCTTT. Amino acid sequence: CASYGFSQAFF.

The sample holds a few counts of this clone. The same CDR3 can be traced to other DNA sequences in this sample. The chain links TRBV7-9 to TRBJ1-3; D unresolved. The CDR3 is made up of 15 amino acids. Germline loops: CDR1 SEHNR, CDR2 FQNEAQ (reference sequence). V lost 1 base to trimming and J lost 0 bases, with 7 bases between them. The CDR3 sequence: CASSLDGSSGNTIYF. CDR3 nucleotides: TGTGCCAGCAGCTTAGACGGGAGCTCTGGAAACACCATATATTTT.

The sample holds one count of this clone. CDR3 coding DNA: TGTGCCAGCGCCCGGGCCGGCACAGATACGCAGTATTTT. Protein sequence: CASARAGTDTQYF. The chain uses TRBV21-1 and TRBJ2-3. TRBV21-1 is a pseudogene. The CDR3 runs to 13 residues.

The rearrangement links TRBV6-6 to TRBJ2-7; TRBD1 matches at 12 bases. The CDR3 loop spans 16 amino acids. V shed 4 bases, J shed 4 bases, and the junction held 8 bases outside the gene matches. Germline V gives CDR1 MNHNY, CDR2 SVGAGI (reference sequence). The CDR3, as DNA: TGTGCCAGCAGTTCCGGGACAGGGGGCGCGGTATACGAGCAGTACTTC. Protein product: CASSSGTGGAVYEQYF.

The CDR3 DNA reads TGTGCCAGCAGTTACGGGTCCACTGAAGCTTTCTTT. Amino acids: CASSYGSTEAFF. The rearrangement joins TRBV6-5 to TRBJ1-1; D is unclear. V was clipped by 2 bases and J by 4 bases, with 5 bases between them. The CDR3 covers 12 residues. Germline V gene data show CDR1 as MNHEY and CDR2 as SVGAGI.

This sequence joins TRBV4-3 and TRBJ1-1, with 9 bases fitting TRBD1. The CDR3 is 18 amino acids. Per germline, CDR1 LGHNA and CDR2 YSLEER. V lost 0 bases and J lost 3; bases outside the gene matches: 11. CDR3 nucleotides: TGCGCCAGCAGCCAAGATAAAACAGGGGGCTCCTGGTACACTGAAGCTTTCTTT. Protein: CASSQDKTGGSWYTEAFF.

CDR3 DNA: TGTGCCACCAGTGATCGATGGGGCCGATCTGGGGCCAACGTCCTGACTTTC. It specifies CATSDRWGRSGANVLTF. The chain uses TRBV24-1 and TRBJ2-6, with D tentatively TRBD1 (5 bases). Germline-derived CDR1 and CDR2 are KGHDR and SFDVKD. V was cut by 3 bases and J by 1 base, with 12 bases left in between. CDR3 length: 17 amino acids.

The chain employs TRBV4-1 and TRBJ1-2, with D maybe TRBD1 (5 bases). The CDR3 totals 13 residues. Looked up from germline, CDR1 is MGHRA and CDR2 is YSYEKL. Trimming took 5 bases from V and 7 from J, leaving 14 bases between them. The chain's CDR3 is CASSSRRTIGYTF. CDR3 DNA sequence: TGCGCCAGCAGCTCCCGTCGGACAATTGGCTACACCTTC.

The chain couples TRBV13 to TRBJ2-7; D call uncertain. Trimming shortened V by 1 base and J by 4 bases, and 14 bases separated the two germline ends. CDR3 length: 15 residues. Germline values: CDR1 PRHDT, CDR2 FYEKMQ (reference sequence). The DNA of the CDR3 is TGTGCCAGCAGCTTAGTGTCGGGTGGTTCGTACGAGCAGTACTTC. Encoded protein: CASSLVSGGSYEQYF.

The V gene is TRBV4-2, the J gene TRBJ1-2; 7 bases agree with TRBD1. This CDR3 has 14 amino acids. The V gene's germline CDR1 is LGHNA and CDR2 YNFKEQ. The junction had 3 bases not matched to a gene; V was cut back by 2 bases and J by 3 bases. This chain's CDR3 is CASSQTRGDYGYTF. The CDR3, as DNA: TGTGCCAGCAGCCAAACCAGGGGGGACTATGGCTACACCTTC.

The gene calls are TRBV4-1 and TRBJ2-5; the D is unclear. CDR3 length equals 15 residues. Germline assignment: CDR1 MGHRA and CDR2 YSYEKL. Trimming left V 0 bases short and J 4 bases short, with 12 bases between. This chain's CDR3 is CASSQDQVPRETQYF. The CDR3 bases are TGCGCCAGCAGCCAAGATCAGGTTCCTAGAGAGACCCAGTACTTC.

This chain joins TRBV2 and TRBJ1-1, with D unclear. CDR3 size: 13 residues. The ends were cut back, 11 bases at V and 1 base at J, with 14 bases in the middle. CDR1 is SNHLY and CDR2 is FYNNEI in the germline V gene. The CDR3 loop reads CAGSTEENTEAFF. CDR3 in DNA: TGTGCCGGCTCGACGGAGGAGAACACTGAAGCTTTCTTT.

The gene calls are TRBV6-5 and TRBJ2-5, with D unclear. Trimming took 2 bases from V and 5 from J, leaving 9 bases between them. The CDR3 sequence is 13 residues long. Germline values: CDR1 MNHEY, CDR2 SVGAGI. The CDR3 loop is CASSYAPRETQYF. In DNA form, the CDR3 reads TGTGCCAGCAGTTACGCCCCTAGGGAGACCCAGTACTTC.

This clone was seen only once. J is TRBJ2-7 and V is TRBV21-1; the table's D call TRBD1 went unverified against the DNA. TRBV21-1 is listed as a pseudogene. This CDR3 contains 15 residues. The CDR3 region has the DNA TGTGCCAGCAGCAAAGACAGCCTGCGTTCCTACGAGCAGTACTTC. Its translation: CASSKDSLRSYEQYF.

This rearrangement joins TRBV19 to TRBJ2-7, with a possible D match to TRBD1 (8 bases). The CDR3 covers 16 residues. The germline V and J ends were trimmed by 4 bases and 2 bases, with 18 bases remaining between them. Germline values: CDR1 LNHDA, CDR2 SQIVND (reference sequence). The CDR3 region has the DNA TGTGCCAGTAGTACAGGTGACAGGGGAGGGACCTACGAGCAGTACTTC. Its protein product is CASSTGDRGGTYEQYF.

The chain has TRBV27 and TRBJ2-2, with D maybe TRBD1 (5 bases). The CDR3 runs 15 residues. Germline lookup yields CDR1 MNHEY and CDR2 SMNVEV (reference sequence). V was shortened by 8 bases and J by 0 bases, with 13 bases between the two germline ends. Written as DNA, the CDR3 is TGTGCCAGCCGTGTGGGGCGCGCGAACACCGGGGAGCTGTTTTTT. Protein product: CASRVGRANTGELFF.

The chain uses TRBV10-3 and TRBJ1-4; 7 bases match TRBD1. V shed 3 bases, J shed 4 bases, and the junction held 5 bases outside the gene matches. This CDR3 is 15 amino acids long. CDR1 is ENHRY, CDR2 SYGVKD, per germline. The CDR3 DNA is TGTGCCATCAGTGAAAGGGGGCAAGGTAATGAAAAACTGTTTTTT. This codes for CAISERGQGNEKLFF.

The chain couples TRBV28 to TRBJ1-1; no firm D call. The CDR3 contains 14 residues. The V end lost 5 bases, the J end lost 1 base, and 11 bases lay between the germline ends. Germline CDR1 and CDR2: MDHEN and SYDVKM. The CDR3 here is CASSPASGNTEAFF. The CDR3 coding sequence is TGTGCCAGCAGTCCCGCGTCTGGGAACACTGAAGCTTTCTTT.

The chain joins TRBV7-9 to TRBJ1-1; TRBD1 matches at 7 bases. After removal of 7 bases from V and 5 bases from J, the junction contained 4 bases not matched to a gene. CDR1 and CDR2 from the germline V gene are SEHNR and FQNEAQ (reference sequence). The CDR3 totals 12 residues. CDR3 in DNA: TGTGCCAGCACAGGGGGATCGACTGAAGCTTTCTTT. This sequence encodes CASTGGSTEAFF.

J is TRBJ1-5 and V is TRBV6-1, with 8 bases lining up with TRBD1. The trim removed 4 bases at V and 1 base at J, leaving 15 bases unmatched. Germline V gene sequence: CDR1 MNHNS, CDR2 SASEGT. The CDR3 has 19 residues. The CDR3 region is CASSGTGPAGFYSNQPQHF. CDR3 sequence (DNA): TGTGCCAGCAGTGGGACAGGGCCCGCCGGGTTCTACAGCAATCAGCCCCAGCATTTT.

This sequence joins TRBV24-1 and TRBJ2-5, with 10 bases identical to TRBD2. The V and J ends lost 2 bases and 7 bases, in that order; junction bases with no gene match: 6. The CDR3 contains 15 residues. Looked up from germline, CDR1 is KGHDR and CDR2 is SFDVKD. The CDR3 region is CATSDSGTSDATQYF. CDR3 coding DNA: TGTGCCACCAGTGATTCCGGGACTAGCGATGCGACCCAGTACTTC.

This clone was seen just once. The CDR3 DNA is TGCGCCAGCAGCTTGGACAGTCTAGATTCCTACGAGCAGTACTTC. It yields the protein CASSLDSLDSYEQYF. J is TRBJ2-7 and V is TRBV5-1; D gene unclear. The CDR3 contains 15 residues. V gave up 0 bases and J gave up 1 base, with 11 bases separating them. Germline V gene lookup returns CDR1 SGHRS and CDR2 YFSETQ.

V is TRBV25-1 and J is TRBJ2-7, with D tentatively TRBD2 (5 bases). Per the germline V gene, CDR1 is MGHDK and CDR2 is SYGVNS. V was trimmed by 4 bases and J by 2 bases, leaving 18 bases between them. The CDR3 length is 16 residues. The chain's CDR3 is CASSVRRSGATYEQYF. The CDR3 region has the DNA TGTGCCAGCAGTGTTCGTCGGAGCGGAGCCACCTACGAGCAGTACTTC.

The V gene is TRBV19, the J gene TRBJ1-1; perhaps TRBD1 as D (5 bases). V lost 6 bases, J lost 1 base, and 21 bases lay in between. CDR3 length equals 17 residues. Germline lookup yields CDR1 LNHDA and CDR2 SQIVND (reference sequence). CDR3 residues: CASSGRTSGGENTEAFF. The CDR3 DNA sequence: TGTGCCAGTAGCGGACGGACAAGTGGGGGTGAGAACACTGAAGCTTTCTTT.

This chain links TRBV2 with TRBJ1-1, with TRBD1 matching 8 bases. This CDR3 contains 13 residues. Germline V gene sequence: CDR1 SNHLY, CDR2 FYNNEI. The V segment lost 7 bases and the J segment 5 bases; nucleotides outside the gene matches: 6. CDR3 coding DNA: TGTGCCAGCACCCCAGGGGGCCGGACTGAAGCTTTCTTT. This translates into CASTPGGRTEAFF.

J is TRBJ2-3 and V is TRBV19, with D perhaps being TRBD1 or TRBD2 (5 bases each). V was cut by 7 bases and J by 0 bases, with 14 bases left in between. The CDR3 has 15 residues. Germline CDR1 and CDR2: LNHDA and SQIVND (reference sequence). CDR3 DNA sequence: TGTGCCAGTACCTGGGGGAATCCTAGCACAGATACGCAGTATTTT. Protein sequence: CASTWGNPSTDTQYF.